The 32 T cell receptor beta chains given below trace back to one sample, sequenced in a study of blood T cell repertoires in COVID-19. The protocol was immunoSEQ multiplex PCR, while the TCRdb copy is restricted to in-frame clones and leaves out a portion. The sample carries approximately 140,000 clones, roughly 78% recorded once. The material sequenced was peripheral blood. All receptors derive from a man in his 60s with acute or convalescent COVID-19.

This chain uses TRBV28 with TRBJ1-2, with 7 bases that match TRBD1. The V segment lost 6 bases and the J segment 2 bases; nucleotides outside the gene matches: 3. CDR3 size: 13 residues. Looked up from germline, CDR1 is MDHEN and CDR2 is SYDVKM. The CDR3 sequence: CASSTGQNYGYTF. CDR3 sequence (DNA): TGTGCCAGCAGCACGGGACAGAACTATGGCTACACCTTC.

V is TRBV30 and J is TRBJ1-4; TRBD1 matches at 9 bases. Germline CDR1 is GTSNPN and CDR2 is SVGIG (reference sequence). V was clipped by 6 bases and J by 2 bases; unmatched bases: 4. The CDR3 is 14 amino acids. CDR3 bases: TGTGCCTGCCCTACAGGGGGCACTAATGAAAAACTGTTTTTT. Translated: CACPTGGTNEKLFF.

CDR3 loop: CASSQDRWGRYGYTF. In nucleotides, the CDR3 is TGTGCCAGCAGCCAAGATCGATGGGGGCGGTATGGCTACACCTTC. The chain uses TRBV14 and TRBJ1-2; a possible D gene is TRBD1 (6 bases). V shed 0 bases and J shed 5 bases, with 13 bases lying between them. This CDR3 contains 15 residues. Germline CDR1 is SGHDN and CDR2 is FVKESK.

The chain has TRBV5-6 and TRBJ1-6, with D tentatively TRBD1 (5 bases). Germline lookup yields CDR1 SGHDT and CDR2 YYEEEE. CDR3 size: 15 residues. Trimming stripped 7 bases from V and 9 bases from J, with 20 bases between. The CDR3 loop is CASAPGGGQASPLHF. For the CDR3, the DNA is TGTGCCAGCGCTCCCGGGGGGGGTCAGGCTTCACCCCTCCACTTT.

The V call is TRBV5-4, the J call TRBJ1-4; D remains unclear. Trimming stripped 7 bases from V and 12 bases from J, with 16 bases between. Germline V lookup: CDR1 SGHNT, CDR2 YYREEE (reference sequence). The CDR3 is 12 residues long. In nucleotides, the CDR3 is TGTGCCAGCCTGAGTCAAACGGGAGAACTGTTTTTT. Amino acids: CASLSQTGELFF.

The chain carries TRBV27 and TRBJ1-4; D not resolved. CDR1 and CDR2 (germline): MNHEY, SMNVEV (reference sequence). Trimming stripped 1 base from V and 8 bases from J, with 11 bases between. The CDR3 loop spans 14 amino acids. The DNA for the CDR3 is TGTGCCAGCAGTTTATTAGTCCAGAGGGAAAAACTGTTTTTT. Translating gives CASSLLVQREKLFF.

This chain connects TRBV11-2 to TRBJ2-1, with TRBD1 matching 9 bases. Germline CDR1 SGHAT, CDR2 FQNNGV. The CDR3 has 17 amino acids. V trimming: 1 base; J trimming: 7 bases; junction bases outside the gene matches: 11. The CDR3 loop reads CASSLVFGGQGANEQFF. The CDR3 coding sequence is TGTGCCAGCAGCTTAGTCTTTGGGGGACAGGGTGCGAATGAGCAGTTCTTC. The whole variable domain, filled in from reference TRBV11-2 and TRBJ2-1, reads EAGVAQSPRYKIIEKRQSVAFWCNPISGHATLYWYQQILGQGPKLLIQFQNNGVVDDSQLPKDRFSAERLKGVDSTLKIQPAKLEDSAVYLCASSLVFGGQGANEQFFGPGTRLTVL.

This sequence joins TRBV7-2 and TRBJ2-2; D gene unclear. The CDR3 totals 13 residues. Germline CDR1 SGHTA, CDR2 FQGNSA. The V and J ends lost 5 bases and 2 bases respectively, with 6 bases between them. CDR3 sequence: CASSAPNTGELFF. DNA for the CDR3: TGTGCCAGCAGCGCGCCCAACACCGGGGAGCTGTTTTTT.

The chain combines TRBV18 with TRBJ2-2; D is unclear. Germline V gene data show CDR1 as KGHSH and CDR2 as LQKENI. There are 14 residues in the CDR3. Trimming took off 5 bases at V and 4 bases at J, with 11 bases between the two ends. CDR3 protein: CASSSPLLTGELFF. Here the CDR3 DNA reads TGTGCCAGCTCATCCCCTCTCCTCACCGGGGAGCTGTTTTTT.

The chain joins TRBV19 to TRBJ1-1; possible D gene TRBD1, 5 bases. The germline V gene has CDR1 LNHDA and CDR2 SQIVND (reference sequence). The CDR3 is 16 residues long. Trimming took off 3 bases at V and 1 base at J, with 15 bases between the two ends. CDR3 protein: CASSMAGRTSNTEAFF. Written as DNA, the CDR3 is TGTGCCAGTAGTATGGCGGGACGGACCTCGAACACTGAAGCTTTCTTT. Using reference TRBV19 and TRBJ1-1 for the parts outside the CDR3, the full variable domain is DGGITQSPKYLFRKEGQNVTLSCEQNLNHDAMYWYRQDPGQGLRLIYYSQIVNDFQKGDIAEGYSVSREKKESFPLTVTSAQKNPTAFYLCASSMAGRTSNTEAFFGQGTRLTVV.

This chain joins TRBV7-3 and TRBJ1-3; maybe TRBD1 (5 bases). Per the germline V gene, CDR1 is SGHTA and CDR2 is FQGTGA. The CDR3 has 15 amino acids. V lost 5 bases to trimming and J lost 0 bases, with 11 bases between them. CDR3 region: CASSLQASSGNTIYF. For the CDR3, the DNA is TGTGCCAGCAGCCTACAGGCCAGCTCTGGAAACACCATATATTTT.

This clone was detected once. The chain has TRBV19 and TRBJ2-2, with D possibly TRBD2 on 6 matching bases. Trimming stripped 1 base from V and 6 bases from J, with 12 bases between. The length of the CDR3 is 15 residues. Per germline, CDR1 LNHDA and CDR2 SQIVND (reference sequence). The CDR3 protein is CASSIGSSGAGELFF. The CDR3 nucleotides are TGTGCCAGTAGTATAGGGTCCTCGGGGGCCGGGGAGCTGTTTTTT.

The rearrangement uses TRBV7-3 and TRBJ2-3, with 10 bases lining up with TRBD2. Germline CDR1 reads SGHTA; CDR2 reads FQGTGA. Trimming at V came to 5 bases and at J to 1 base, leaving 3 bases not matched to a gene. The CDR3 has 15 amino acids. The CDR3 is CASSTGLAGTDTQYF. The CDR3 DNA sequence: TGTGCCAGCAGCACCGGACTAGCGGGCACAGATACGCAGTATTTT.

The CDR3 DNA reads TGTGCCAGCAGTTTGCTTGGACAGGGGGCAGACGAGCAGTACTTC. As protein: CASSLLGQGADEQYF. V gene TRBV28 combines with J gene TRBJ2-7, with 11 bases fitting TRBD1. The CDR3 spans 15 residues. The germline V gene has CDR1 MDHEN and CDR2 SYDVKM. V lost 3 bases, J lost 5 bases, and 6 bases stayed unmatched.

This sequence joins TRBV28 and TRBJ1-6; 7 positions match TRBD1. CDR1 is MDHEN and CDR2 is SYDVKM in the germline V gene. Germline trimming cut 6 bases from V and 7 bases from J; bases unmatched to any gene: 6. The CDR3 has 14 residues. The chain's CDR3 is CASRFRDRNSPLHF. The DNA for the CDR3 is TGTGCCAGCAGATTCCGGGACAGAAATTCACCCCTCCACTTT.

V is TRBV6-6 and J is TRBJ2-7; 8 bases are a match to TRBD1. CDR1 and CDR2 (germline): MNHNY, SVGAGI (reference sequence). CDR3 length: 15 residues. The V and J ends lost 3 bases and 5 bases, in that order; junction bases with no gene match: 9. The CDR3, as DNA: TGTGCCAGCAGTTATATGTCAGGACAGGGAAACGAGCAGTACTTC. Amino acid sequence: CASSYMSGQGNEQYF.

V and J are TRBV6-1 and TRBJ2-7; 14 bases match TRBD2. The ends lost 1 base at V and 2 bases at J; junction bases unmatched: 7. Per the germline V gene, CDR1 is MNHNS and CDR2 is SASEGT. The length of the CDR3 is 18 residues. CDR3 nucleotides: TGTGCCAGCAGTGAAGTCGGACTAGCGGGAGGCCCTACCTACGAGCAGTACTTC. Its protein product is CASSEVGLAGGPTYEQYF.

The CDR3 region has the DNA TGTGCAAGTCGCCCCCCGGACAGCAGCAATCAGCCCCAGCATTTT. This gives the protein CASRPPDSSNQPQHF. The J gene is TRBJ1-5, the V gene TRBV12-2; TRBD1 is the table's D call, not checked against the DNA. TRBV12-2 is a known pseudogene. This CDR3 comprises 15 residues.

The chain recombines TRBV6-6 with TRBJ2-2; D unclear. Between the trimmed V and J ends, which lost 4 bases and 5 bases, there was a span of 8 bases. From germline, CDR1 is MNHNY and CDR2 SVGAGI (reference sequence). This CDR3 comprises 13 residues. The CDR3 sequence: CASSSEETGELFF. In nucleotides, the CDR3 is TGTGCCAGCAGTTCTGAAGAGACCGGGGAGCTGTTTTTT.

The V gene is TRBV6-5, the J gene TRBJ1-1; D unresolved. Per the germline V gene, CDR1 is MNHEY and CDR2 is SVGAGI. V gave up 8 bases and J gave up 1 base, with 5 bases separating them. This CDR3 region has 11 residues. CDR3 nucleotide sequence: TGTGCCAGCTACAGGAACACTGAAGCTTTCTTT. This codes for CASYRNTEAFF.

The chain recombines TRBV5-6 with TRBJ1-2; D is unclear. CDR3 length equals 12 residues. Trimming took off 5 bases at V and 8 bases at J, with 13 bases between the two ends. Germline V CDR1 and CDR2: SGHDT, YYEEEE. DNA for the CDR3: TGTGCCAGCAGGCAGGCGGGAAGAGGCTACACCTTC. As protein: CASRQAGRGYTF.

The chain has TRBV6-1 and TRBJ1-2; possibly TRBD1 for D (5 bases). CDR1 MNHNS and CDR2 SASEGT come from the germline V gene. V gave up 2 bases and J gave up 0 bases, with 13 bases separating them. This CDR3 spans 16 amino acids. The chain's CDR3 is CASSEMGPASNYGYTF. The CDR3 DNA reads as TGTGCCAGCAGTGAAATGGGGCCAGCGTCTAACTATGGCTACACCTTC.

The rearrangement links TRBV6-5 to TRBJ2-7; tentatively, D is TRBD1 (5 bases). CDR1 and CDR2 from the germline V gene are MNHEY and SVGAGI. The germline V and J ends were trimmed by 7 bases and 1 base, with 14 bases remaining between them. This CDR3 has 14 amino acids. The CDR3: CASKRGHTSYEQYF. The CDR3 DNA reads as TGTGCCAGCAAAAGAGGACATACTTCCTACGAGCAGTACTTC.

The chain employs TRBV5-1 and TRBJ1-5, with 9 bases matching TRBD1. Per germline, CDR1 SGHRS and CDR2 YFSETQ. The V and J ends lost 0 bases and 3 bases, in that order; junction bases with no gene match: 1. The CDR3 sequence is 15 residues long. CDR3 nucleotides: TGCGCCAGCAGCTTGGGGACAGGGGACAATCAGCCCCAGCATTTT. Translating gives CASSLGTGDNQPQHF.

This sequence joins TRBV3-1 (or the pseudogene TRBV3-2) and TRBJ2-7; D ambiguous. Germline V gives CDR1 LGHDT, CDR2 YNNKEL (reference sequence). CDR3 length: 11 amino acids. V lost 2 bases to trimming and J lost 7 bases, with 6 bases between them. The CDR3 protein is CASSQSREQYF. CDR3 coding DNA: TGTGCCAGCAGCCAATCGAGGGAGCAGTACTTC.

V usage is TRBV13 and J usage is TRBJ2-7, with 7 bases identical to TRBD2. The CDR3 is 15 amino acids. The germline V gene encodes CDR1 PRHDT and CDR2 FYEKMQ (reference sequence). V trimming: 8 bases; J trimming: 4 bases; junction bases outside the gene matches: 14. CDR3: CASAAGASGLYEQYF. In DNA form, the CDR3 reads TGTGCCAGCGCCGCCGGGGCTAGCGGTCTTTACGAGCAGTACTTC.

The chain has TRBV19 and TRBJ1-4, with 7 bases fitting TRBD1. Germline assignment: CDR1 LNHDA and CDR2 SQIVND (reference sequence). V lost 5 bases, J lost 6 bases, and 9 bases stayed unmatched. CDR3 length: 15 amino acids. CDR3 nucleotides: TGTGCCAGTAGTGGCCGCGACAGGGTTGATGAAAAACTGTTTTTT. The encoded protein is CASSGRDRVDEKLFF.

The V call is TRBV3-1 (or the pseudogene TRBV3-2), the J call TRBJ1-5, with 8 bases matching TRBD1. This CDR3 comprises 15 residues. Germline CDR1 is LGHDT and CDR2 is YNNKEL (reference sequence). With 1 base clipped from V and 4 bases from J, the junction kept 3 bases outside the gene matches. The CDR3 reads CASSQGRQGNQPQHF. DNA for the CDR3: TGTGCCAGCAGCCAAGGAAGACAGGGGAATCAGCCCCAGCATTTT.

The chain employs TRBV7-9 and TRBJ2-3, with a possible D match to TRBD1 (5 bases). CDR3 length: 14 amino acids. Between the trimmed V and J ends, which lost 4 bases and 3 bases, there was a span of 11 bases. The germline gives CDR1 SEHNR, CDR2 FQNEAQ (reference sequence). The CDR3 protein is CASSYDSRTDTQYF. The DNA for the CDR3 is TGTGCCAGCAGCTATGACAGCAGGACAGATACGCAGTATTTT.

Here the CDR3 DNA reads TGCAGTGCTGAGGAAGATGAAAAACTGTTTTTT. Amino acids: CSAEEDEKLFF. V usage is TRBV20-1 and J usage is TRBJ1-4; D gene unclear. Germline lookup yields CDR1 DFQATT and CDR2 SNEGSKA (reference sequence). The germline V and J ends were trimmed by 5 bases and 6 bases, with 7 bases remaining between them. The CDR3 totals 11 residues.

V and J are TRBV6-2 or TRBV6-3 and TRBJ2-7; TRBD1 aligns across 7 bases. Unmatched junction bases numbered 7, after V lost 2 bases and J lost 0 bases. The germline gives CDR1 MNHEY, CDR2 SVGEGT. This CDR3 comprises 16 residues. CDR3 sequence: CASSYPPGTVSYEQYF. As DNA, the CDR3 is TGTGCCAGCAGTTACCCCCCTGGGACAGTCTCCTACGAGCAGTACTTC.

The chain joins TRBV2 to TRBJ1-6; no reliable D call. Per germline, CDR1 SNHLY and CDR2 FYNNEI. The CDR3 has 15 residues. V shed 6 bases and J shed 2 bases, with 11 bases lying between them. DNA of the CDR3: TGTGCCAGCAGGGCGGCGGCTGCCTATAATTCACCCCTCCACTTT. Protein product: CASRAAAAYNSPLHF.